This entry is about one TCR beta chain. This record belongs to a study of blood T cell repertoires in COVID-19. Across the study: In each case, the material was cDNA or gDNA derived from T cells, B-cell-depleted T cells, or PBMCs.

The CDR3 has 16 residues. Per germline, CDR1 LGHDT and CDR2 YNNKEL (reference sequence). The V gene end was trimmed by 4 bases and the J gene end by 4 bases; junction bases not matched to a gene: 6. Sequencing used immunoSEQ multiplex PCR; TCRdb keeps in-frame clones, though not all of them. In the table there are hundreds of thousands of clones, roughly 84% of which are singletons. The receptor was isolated from a woman aged 40 to 55 with active or convalescent COVID-19. The rearrangement uses TRBV3-1 (or the pseudogene TRBV3-2) and TRBJ2-1; 11 bases map to TRBD2. Sequenced material: peripheral blood. This CDR3 reads CASSRSGGAGYNEQFF. The CDR3 DNA is TGTGCCAGCAGCCGTAGCGGGGGGGCCGGTTACAATGAGCAGTTCTTC.